These 18 T cell receptor beta chains originate from one sample sequenced in a study of tumor T cells in aggressive B-cell lymphoma. Sequencing was performed with immunoSEQ multiplex PCR; in TCRdb, only in-frame clones are kept and a portion is missing. The sample yields roughly 10,000 clones, 70% to 90% seen once. Sequenced material: tumor tissue. These receptors were obtained from an adult with diffuse large B cell lymphoma.

This chain connects TRBV14 to TRBJ1-5; TRBD1 matches 9 bases. The germline CDR1 and CDR2 sequences are SGHDN and FVKESK. The V gene end was trimmed by 6 bases and the J gene end by 1 base; junction bases not matched to a gene: 7. This CDR3 is built from 16 residues. The CDR3 loop reads CASRGSGQGSNQPQHF. In DNA, the CDR3 is TGTGCCAGCAGAGGTTCGGGACAGGGAAGCAATCAGCCCCAGCATTTT. The full variable domain, its missing parts supplied by reference TRBV14 and TRBJ1-5, is EAGVTQFPSHSVIEKGQTVTLRCDPISGHDNLYWYRRVMGKEIKFLLHFVKESKQDESGMPNNRFLAERTGGTYSTLKVQPAELEDSGVYFCASRGSGQGSNQPQHFGDGTRLSIL.

The J gene is TRBJ1-2, the V gene TRBV6-4; a possible D gene is TRBD1 (5 bases). The germline V and J ends were trimmed by 5 bases and 6 bases, with 16 bases remaining between them. CDR1 MRHNA and CDR2 SNTAGT come from the germline V gene. This CDR3 region has 14 residues. The CDR3 spells CASSSTGNRDGYTF. CDR3 bases: TGTGCCAGCAGTTCTACAGGAAACCGGGATGGCTACACCTTC.

The gene calls are TRBV27 and TRBJ2-1; possibly TRBD1 for D (5 bases). The CDR3 runs to 16 residues. CDR1 and CDR2 (germline): MNHEY, SMNVEV (reference sequence). V lost 6 bases, J lost 2 bases, and 17 bases lay in between. Here the CDR3 reads CASRFRVRAPYNEQFF. For the CDR3, the DNA is TGTGCCAGCAGATTTAGAGTCAGGGCCCCCTACAATGAGCAGTTCTTC.

J is TRBJ1-1 and V is TRBV19; unclear D gene. The CDR3 extends over 13 amino acids. The germline V and J ends were trimmed by 5 bases and 0 bases, with 7 bases remaining between them. Germline V gene sequence: CDR1 LNHDA, CDR2 SQIVND (reference sequence). The CDR3 nucleotides read TGTGCCAGTAGTTCACAGTTGAACACTGAAGCTTTCTTT. Translated: CASSSQLNTEAFF. Filled out from reference TRBV19 and TRBJ1-1, the complete variable domain reads DGGITQSPKYLFRKEGQNVTLSCEQNLNHDAMYWYRQDPGQGLRLIYYSQIVNDFQKGDIAEGYSVSREKKESFPLTVTSAQKNPTAFYLCASSSQLNTEAFFGQGTRLTVV.

This rearrangement joins TRBV25-1 to TRBJ2-1, with D possibly matching TRBD1 (6 bases). CDR1 is MGHDK and CDR2 is SYGVNS in the germline V gene. The CDR3 loop spans 16 amino acids. The V end was cut by 6 bases, the J end by 5 bases, with 20 bases between. In nucleotides, the CDR3 is TGTGCCAGCAGAGAGAACCAGGGGATGGGGCACAATGAGCAGTTCTTC. Protein sequence: CASRENQGMGHNEQFF.

Only a few counts were recorded for this clone. CDR3 DNA sequence: TGTGCCAGCAGTTTACTCCGGGAGGGCACTGAAGCTTTCTTT. Amino acid sequence: CASSLLREGTEAFF. The chain combines TRBV27 with TRBJ1-1; D gene uncertain. The ends were cut back, 2 bases at V and 4 bases at J, with 11 bases in the middle. CDR1 and CDR2 (germline): MNHEY, SMNVEV (reference sequence). The CDR3 length is 14 residues.

This chain connects TRBV6-1 to TRBJ2-7; 7 nucleotides line up with TRBD1. This CDR3 has 14 residues. Germline CDR1 is MNHNS and CDR2 is SASEGT. V was pared by 6 bases and J by 2 bases, with 7 bases of the junction left unmatched. The CDR3 protein is CASSKGAGPYEQYF. CDR3 nucleotide sequence: TGTGCCAGCAGCAAGGGGGCAGGCCCCTACGAGCAGTACTTC.

The chain uses TRBV7-3 and TRBJ2-3; 10 nucleotides line up with TRBD2. The CDR3 is 15 amino acids. Germline lookup yields CDR1 SGHTA and CDR2 FQGTGA. Unmatched junction bases numbered 5, after V lost 5 bases and J lost 3 bases. The CDR3 region is CASSLLAGVTDTQYF. CDR3 sequence (DNA): TGTGCCAGCAGCCTCCTAGCGGGAGTAACAGATACGCAGTATTTT.

The J gene is TRBJ1-1, the V gene TRBV7-8; D may be TRBD1 (6 bases). The CDR3 length is 15 residues. Germline lookup yields CDR1 SGHVS and CDR2 FQNEAQ. V was clipped by 6 bases and J by 0 bases, with 14 bases between them. The CDR3 loop is CASRPGGLMNTEAFF. The CDR3 DNA sequence: TGTGCCAGCAGGCCGGGGGGGCTGATGAACACTGAAGCTTTCTTT.

The chain is built from TRBV6-5 and TRBJ2-5; 7 bases agree with TRBD1. Losses at the gene ends were 0 bases for V and 7 bases for J; bases not matched to a gene: 11. The CDR3 loop spans 16 amino acids. Looked up from germline, CDR1 is MNHEY and CDR2 is SVGAGI. Here the CDR3 reads CASSYSPKGATVTQYF. The CDR3 coding sequence is TGTGCCAGCAGTTACTCACCCAAGGGGGCGACTGTGACCCAGTACTTC.

This sequence joins TRBV5-1 and TRBJ2-4, with D maybe TRBD1 (6 bases). V was trimmed by 0 bases and J by 4 bases, leaving 14 bases between them. The V gene's germline CDR1 is SGHRS and CDR2 YFSETQ. This CDR3 is built from 16 residues. The CDR3 DNA reads as TGCGCCAGCAGCTTGGACATTACAGGGTCTAAAAACATTCAGTACTTC. Its translation is CASSLDITGSKNIQYF.

The V gene is TRBV19, the J gene TRBJ2-5, with D hard to call. The end of the DNA fits TRBJ2-7 better, so the J call may be wrong. CDR3 length: 14 amino acids. Germline CDR1 and CDR2: LNHDA and SQIVND (reference sequence). The CDR3 loop is CASSISSSHYEQYF. The DNA of the CDR3 is TGTGCCAGTAGTATAAGCTCGTCACACTACGAGCAGTACTTC.

The chain has TRBV11-2 and TRBJ2-7, with 7 bases aligning to TRBD1. There are 13 residues in the CDR3. V dropped 5 bases and J dropped 9; count of bases not matched to a gene: 10. Germline V gene data show CDR1 as SGHAT and CDR2 as FQNNGV. The CDR3: CASSRGQYGGQYF. DNA of the CDR3: TGTGCCAGCAGCCGGGGACAGTATGGCGGGCAGTACTTC.

The genes are TRBV7-2 and TRBJ2-1, with a tentative D call TRBD1 (6 bases). This CDR3 is 15 amino acids long. Trimming shortened V by 1 base and J by 5 bases, and 12 bases separated the two germline ends. The germline CDR1 and CDR2 sequences are SGHTA and FQGNSA. The CDR3 here is CASSLGTVFNNEQFF. The CDR3 DNA follows: TGTGCCAGCAGCTTAGGGACAGTTTTCAACAATGAGCAGTTCTTC.

The chain is built from TRBV5-4 and TRBJ2-6; tentative D call: TRBD1 (7 bases). V was cut by 2 bases and J by 4 bases, with 10 bases left in between. CDR1 and CDR2 (germline): SGHNT, YYREEE (reference sequence). This CDR3 has 15 amino acids. The CDR3 DNA reads TGTGCCAGCAGCTTCAGGGGGGCCGGGGCCAACGTCCTGACTTTC. Translation: CASSFRGAGANVLTF.

The V and J genes are TRBV5-1 and TRBJ1-2, with D maybe TRBD1 (5 bases). The V gene lost 4 bases and the J gene lost 5 bases, with 15 bases spanning the gap. Germline CDR1 SGHRS, CDR2 YFSETQ. CDR3 length: 14 residues. CDR3 sequence reads: CASSRSGGEYGYTF. In nucleotides, the CDR3 is TGCGCCAGCAGCCGGTCCGGAGGGGAGTATGGCTACACCTTC.

V and J are TRBV15 and TRBJ1-4; 8 nucleotides align to TRBD1. This CDR3 comprises 18 residues. CDR1 LNHNV and CDR2 YYDKDF come from the germline V gene (reference sequence). V lost 0 bases and J lost 1; bases outside the gene matches: 7. The CDR3 loop is CATSRDARGPRTNEKLFF. CDR3 nucleotide sequence: TGTGCCACCAGCAGAGATGCCAGGGGGCCACGAACTAATGAAAAACTGTTTTTT.

The chain uses TRBV15 and TRBJ1-1; 7 positions match TRBD1. Unmatched junction bases numbered 6, after V lost 6 bases and J lost 2 bases. The CDR3 runs to 14 residues. Germline-derived CDR1 and CDR2 are LNHNV and YYDKDF (reference sequence). CDR3 loop: CATRTGQINTEAFF. The CDR3 nucleotides read TGTGCCACCAGGACGGGACAGATAAACACTGAAGCTTTCTTT.